A selection of T cell receptor beta chains follows, all from one sample in a study of lymphopenia after photon versus proton radiotherapy. Clones were read by immunoSEQ multiplex PCR, and TCRdb kept only the in-frame ones, dropping some. This table holds under 80,000 clones, about 86% found once. This material consisted of peripheral blood, taken from a patient treated with photon-based radiotherapy. The source is a man between 40 and 49 years old with gastric cancer. Each CDR3 is given with its conserved first and last residue.

v_gene,j_gene,CDR3aa
TRBV7-3,TRBJ1-2,CASSPDSTGGSYGYTF
TRBV27,TRBJ2-2,CASSFIAGANTGELFF
TRBV9,TRBJ2-3,CASSSRVGLAGDTQYF
TRBV6-5,TRBJ2-1,CASSENGNNEQFF
TRBV10-3,TRBJ2-3,CAISESGGGTTDTQYF
TRBV9,TRBJ1-1,CASSPTRVSQTEAFF
TRBV9,TRBJ1-1,CASSDGGGPAKNTEAFF
TRBV13,TRBJ2-4,CASSLTDGENIQYF
TRBV27,TRBJ2-1,CASRRQPNSYNEQFF
TRBV7-3,TRBJ1-1,CASSLPGGTEAFF
TRBV6-5,TRBJ2-7,CASSSFGTYEQYF
TRBV5-4,TRBJ2-3,CASNDYGTGRPDTQYF
TRBV19,TRBJ2-1,CASSIDLFGQFNEQFF
TRBV18,TRBJ2-1,CASSPRPTAGIHNEQFF
TRBV5-6,TRBJ2-3,CASSREGSGGFPDTQYF
TRBV4-2,TRBJ2-7,CASSQAEGPYEQYF